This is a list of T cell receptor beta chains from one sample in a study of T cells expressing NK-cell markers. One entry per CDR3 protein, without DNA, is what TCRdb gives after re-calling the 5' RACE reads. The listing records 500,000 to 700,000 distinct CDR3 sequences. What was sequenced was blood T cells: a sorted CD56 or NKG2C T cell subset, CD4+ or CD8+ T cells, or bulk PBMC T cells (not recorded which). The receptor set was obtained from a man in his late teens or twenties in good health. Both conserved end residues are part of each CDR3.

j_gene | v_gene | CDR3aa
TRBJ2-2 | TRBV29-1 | CSGSKTGELFF
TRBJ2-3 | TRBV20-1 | CSARLAGGFTDTQYF
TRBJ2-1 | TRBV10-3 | CAISDSGGVGNEQFF
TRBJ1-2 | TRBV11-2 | CASSTDLFGSNYGYTF
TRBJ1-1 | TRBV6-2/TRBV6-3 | CASFSRGRTGTEAFF
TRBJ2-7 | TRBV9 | CASSVGGEYLEPYEQYF
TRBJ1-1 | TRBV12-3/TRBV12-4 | CASFRLSWGTEAFF
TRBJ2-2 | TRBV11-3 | CASSLGYGKQNTGELFF
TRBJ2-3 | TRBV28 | CASSWDRAEDTQYF
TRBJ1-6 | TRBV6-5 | CASSYSRGYSPLHF
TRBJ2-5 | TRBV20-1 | CSAPNRVLQETQYF
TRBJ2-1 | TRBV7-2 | CASRQGVEQFF
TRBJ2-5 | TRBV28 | CASNNEGVQETQYF
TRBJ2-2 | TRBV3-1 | CASSQDRSQNTGELFF
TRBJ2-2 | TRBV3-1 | CASSQLGGVDGELFF
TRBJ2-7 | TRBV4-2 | CASSQGAGGPYEQYF
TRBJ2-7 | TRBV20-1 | CSARKAAGSYEQYF
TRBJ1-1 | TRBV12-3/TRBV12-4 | CASSFGGSVNTEAFF
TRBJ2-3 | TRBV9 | CASSVESSGSGTDTQYF
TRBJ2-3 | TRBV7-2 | CASSLAGYGTDTQYF
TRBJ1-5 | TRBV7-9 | CASSPQGEQPQHF
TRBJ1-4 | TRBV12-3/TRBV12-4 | CASSLGDGTNEKLFF
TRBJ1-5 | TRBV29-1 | CSVARTENQPQHF
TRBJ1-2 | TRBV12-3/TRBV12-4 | CASSLWQGSRAYGYTF
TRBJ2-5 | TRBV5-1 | CASSWGVEETQYF
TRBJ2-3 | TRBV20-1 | CSGTSGLDTQYF
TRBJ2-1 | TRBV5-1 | CASSPTSGRMNEQFF
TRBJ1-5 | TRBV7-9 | CASSLGLLNQPQHF
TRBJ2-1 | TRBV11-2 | CASSLRQSPYNEQFF
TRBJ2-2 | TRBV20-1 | CSASELAGGPFGELFF
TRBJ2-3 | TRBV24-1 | CATSRTSVRTDTQYF
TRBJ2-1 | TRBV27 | CASRMVGAFVSTYNEQFF
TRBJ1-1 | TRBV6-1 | CASSPKGLVSEAFF
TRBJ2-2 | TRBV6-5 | CASSYAGQGFGTGELFF
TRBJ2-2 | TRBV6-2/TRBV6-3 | CASSYPTVGENTGELFF
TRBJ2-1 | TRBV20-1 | CSAPPAGGPEQFF
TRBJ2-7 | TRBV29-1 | CSAIPGLGYEQYF
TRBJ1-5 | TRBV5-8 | CASRILTGTGQNQPQHF
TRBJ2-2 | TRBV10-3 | CAIESEGGTGELFF
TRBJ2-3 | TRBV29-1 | CSVGQGVTDTQYF
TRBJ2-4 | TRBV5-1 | CASSLVPRTRAKNIQYF
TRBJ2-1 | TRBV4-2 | CASSQATQGGDEQFF
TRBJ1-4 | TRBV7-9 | CASSFTSGEEKLFF
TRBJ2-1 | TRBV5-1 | CASSHLGGSDEQFF
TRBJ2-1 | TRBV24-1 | CATSESGLASNEQFF
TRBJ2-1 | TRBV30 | CAWKGGTGNEQFF
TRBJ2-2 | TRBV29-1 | CSVEGGLAGVSGELFF
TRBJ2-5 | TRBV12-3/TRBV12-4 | CASTQGALQETQYF
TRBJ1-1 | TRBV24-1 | CATSEQGLEAFF
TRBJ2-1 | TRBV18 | CASSGGSLQRNEQFF
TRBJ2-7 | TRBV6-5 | CASSYKLEGNEQYF
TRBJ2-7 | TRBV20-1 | CSARVPDNPYEQYF